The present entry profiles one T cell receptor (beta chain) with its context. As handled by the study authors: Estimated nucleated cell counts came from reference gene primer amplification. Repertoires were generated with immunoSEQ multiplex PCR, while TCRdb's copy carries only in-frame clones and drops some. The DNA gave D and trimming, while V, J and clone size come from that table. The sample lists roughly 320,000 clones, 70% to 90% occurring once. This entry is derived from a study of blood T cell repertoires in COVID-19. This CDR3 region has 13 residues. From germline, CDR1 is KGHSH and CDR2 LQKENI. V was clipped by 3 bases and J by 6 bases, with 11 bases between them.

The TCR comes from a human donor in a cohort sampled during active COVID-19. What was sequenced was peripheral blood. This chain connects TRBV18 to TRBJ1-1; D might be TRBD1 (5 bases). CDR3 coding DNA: TGTGCCAGCTCACCCCGCGGGGGTGCTGAAGCTTTCTTT. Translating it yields CASSPRGGAEAFF.